The next 32 T cell receptor beta chains were all read from a single sample in a study of sequential checkpoint blockade in melanoma. Treatment noted: randomized to nivolumab then ipilimumab (arm A) or the reverse (arm B). Data came from immunoSEQ multiplex PCR; TCRdb stores just in-frame clones and leaves some out. The table has tens of thousands of clones, roughly 80% seen once. The starting material was CD8+ T cells sorted from blood (inferred from file names), obtained from a patient given nivolumab and ipilimumab in sequence. The receptors come from a human donor with melanoma.

This chain joins TRBV2 and TRBJ2-3, with 8 bases lining up with TRBD1. CDR3 length: 15 residues. V trimming: 4 bases; J trimming: 6 bases; junction bases outside the gene matches: 9. Germline V CDR1 and CDR2: SNHLY, FYNNEI. In nucleotides, the CDR3 is TGTGCCAGCAGTGGGGGACAGGTCATGGGGGATACGCAGTATTTT. Protein: CASSGGQVMGDTQYF.

The chain couples TRBV4-1 to TRBJ2-2; perhaps TRBD1 as D (6 bases). From germline, CDR1 is MGHRA and CDR2 YSYEKL. V lost 4 bases, J lost 6 bases, and 9 bases lay in between. CDR3 length: 13 amino acids. In nucleotides, the CDR3 is TGCGCCAGCAGCCCTCGGACAGCCGGGGAGCTGTTTTTT. It translates to CASSPRTAGELFF.

The CDR3 sequence is CASSPTRGAGETQYF. As DNA, the CDR3 is TGTGCCAGCAGCCCTACTCGGGGGGCGGGAGAGACCCAGTACTTC. This chain connects TRBV11-2 to TRBJ2-5; tentatively, D is TRBD2 (7 bases). Germline lookup yields CDR1 SGHAT and CDR2 FQNNGV. V lost 5 bases, J lost 4 bases, and 17 bases lay in between. The CDR3 covers 15 residues.

V usage is TRBV6-1 and J usage is TRBJ1-5, with D hard to call. The CDR3 totals 16 residues. CDR1 and CDR2 from the germline V gene are MNHNS and SASEGT. The V end was cut by 2 bases, the J end by 0 bases, with 11 bases between. The CDR3 protein is CASSEFSGYSNQPQHF. CDR3 nucleotide sequence: TGTGCCAGCAGTGAATTTTCGGGATATAGCAATCAGCCCCAGCATTTT.

V is TRBV10-2 and J is TRBJ1-1; 10 bases align to TRBD1. This CDR3 has 16 residues. Trimming removed 5 bases from V and 7 bases from J; junction bases left unmatched: 13. In germline, CDR1 is WSHSY, CDR2 SAAADI. The CDR3 loop is CASSMGTGARILEAFF. In DNA form, the CDR3 reads TGCGCCAGCAGTATGGGGACAGGGGCCCGAATACTTGAAGCTTTCTTT.

This clone rates as medium-sized. The chain links TRBV14 to TRBJ2-7; 9 nucleotides match TRBD1. The CDR3 runs 14 residues. CDR1 is SGHDN and CDR2 is FVKESK in the germline V gene. The trim removed 4 bases at V and 7 bases at J, leaving 8 bases unmatched. The CDR3 DNA reads as TGTGCCAGCAGCCTGGGACAGGGTCCGAGGGAGCAGTACTTC. This encodes CASSLGQGPREQYF.

This chain links TRBV7-8 with TRBJ2-3; 10 nucleotides line up with TRBD2. The CDR3 has 15 residues. V gave up 5 bases and J gave up 6 bases; unmatched junction bases: 8. Germline lookup yields CDR1 SGHVS and CDR2 FQNEAQ. The CDR3 region is CASSKLAGRSDTQYF. The CDR3 nucleotides read TGTGCCAGCAGCAAACTAGCGGGGCGCTCGGATACGCAGTATTTT.

The chain has TRBV27 and TRBJ2-3; TRBD1 might be the D (6 bases). Deletions cut 6 bases from V and 2 bases from J, with 9 bases between. This CDR3 is 13 amino acids long. Germline CDR1 MNHEY, CDR2 SMNVEV (reference sequence). In DNA form, the CDR3 reads TGTGCCAGCAGGGACAGCCTCACAGATACGCAGTATTTT. Translated: CASRDSLTDTQYF.

The rearrangement uses TRBV28 and TRBJ1-2, with a weak D call TRBD1 (6 bases). This CDR3 region has 14 residues. The V end lost 3 bases, the J end lost 7 bases, and 15 bases lay between the germline ends. Germline V CDR1 and CDR2: MDHEN, SYDVKM. This CDR3 reads CASSLSGGEGGYTF. The CDR3 bases are TGTGCCAGCAGTTTGTCGGGGGGCGAGGGTGGCTACACCTTC.

V and J are TRBV30 and TRBJ2-1; 7 bases match TRBD2. The germline CDR1 and CDR2 sequences are GTSNPN and SVGIG (reference sequence). After removal of 2 bases from V and 2 bases from J, the junction contained 3 bases not matched to a gene. The CDR3 length is 14 residues. This CDR3 is CAWSPGLAYNEQFF. The CDR3 region has the DNA TGTGCCTGGAGTCCAGGACTAGCCTACAATGAGCAGTTCTTC. The full variable domain, in which reference TRBV30 and TRBJ2-1 provide the parts outside the CDR3, is SQTIHQWPATLVQPVGSPLSLECTVEGTSNPNLYWYRQAAGRGLQLLFYSVGIGQISSEVPQNLSASRPQDRQFILSSKKLLLSDSGFYLCAWSPGLAYNEQFFGPGTRLTVL.

This clone was seen just once. The V call is TRBV28, the J call TRBJ2-4; D possibly corresponds to TRBD2 (6 bases). Trimming left V 4 bases short and J 0 bases short, with 10 bases between. From germline, CDR1 is MDHEN and CDR2 SYDVKM. This CDR3 comprises 15 residues. This chain's CDR3 is CASSSVGGAKNIQYF. CDR3 sequence (DNA): TGTGCCAGCAGTTCTGTGGGGGGAGCCAAAAACATTCAGTACTTC.

V and J are TRBV23-1 and TRBJ2-7; a possible D gene is TRBD1 (5 bases). TRBV23-1 is identified as an open reading frame with a role that is uncertain. V shed 2 bases and J shed 3 bases, with 8 bases lying between them. The CDR3 contains 13 residues. DNA for the CDR3: TGCGCCAGCAGTCAAGACAGCTACTACGAGCAGTACTTC. Residues: CASSQDSYYEQYF.

The chain combines TRBV15 with TRBJ1-1; 8 bases agree with TRBD1. V shed 6 bases, J shed 3 bases, and the junction held 6 bases outside the gene matches. The CDR3 runs to 14 residues. CDR1 LNHNV and CDR2 YYDKDF come from the germline V gene (reference sequence). CDR3 sequence reads: CATRQGEGDTEAFF. CDR3 nucleotides: TGTGCCACCAGACAGGGGGAAGGTGACACTGAAGCTTTCTTT.

Comments on this clone: Other DNA sequences in this specimen translate into the identical CDR3. This chain connects TRBV10-3 to TRBJ1-5; 10 bases fit TRBD1. Germline CDR1 is ENHRY and CDR2 is SYGVKD. This CDR3 has 15 residues. V shed 4 bases and J 4 bases; nucleotides not matched to a gene: 4. The CDR3 DNA sequence: TGTGCCATCAGTGTGACAGGGGGCGGGAATCAGCCCCAGCATTTT. Translating it yields CAISVTGGGNQPQHF.

The genes are TRBV9 and TRBJ2-7; 8 bases map to TRBD2. Germline V gives CDR1 SGDLS, CDR2 YYNGEE. After removal of 6 bases from V and 5 bases from J, the junction contained 4 bases not matched to a gene. CDR3 length: 12 residues. The CDR3 region is CASNRGGNEQYF. CDR3 bases: TGTGCCAGCAATCGGGGGGGGAACGAGCAGTACTTC.

This clone is labeled as medium-sized. The V gene is TRBV4-1, the J gene TRBJ1-2; TRBD1 agrees at 9 bases. The germline V gene encodes CDR1 MGHRA and CDR2 YSYEKL. CDR3 length equals 15 residues. V shed 5 bases and J 2 bases; nucleotides not matched to a gene: 6. CDR3: CASSVGQGFNYGYTF. CDR3 nucleotides: TGCGCCAGCAGCGTGGGACAGGGATTCAACTATGGCTACACCTTC.

V is TRBV28 and J is TRBJ2-7; D possibly corresponds to TRBD2 (5 bases). V was cut by 3 bases and J by 5 bases, with 14 bases left in between. CDR1 and CDR2 (germline): MDHEN, SYDVKM. There are 14 residues in the CDR3. The DNA for the CDR3 is TGTGCCAGCAGTTTTGCGTCCTGGGAGAACGAGCAGTACTTC. This sequence encodes CASSFASWENEQYF.

The chain links TRBV7-2 to TRBJ2-2; a possible D gene is TRBD1 (5 bases). The CDR3 consists of 13 residues. Germline V CDR1 and CDR2: SGHTA, FQGNSA. Deletions cut 3 bases from V and 3 bases from J, with 5 bases between. For the CDR3, the DNA is TGTGCCAGCAGCTTGGGGCACACCGGGGAGCTGTTTTTT. It specifies CASSLGHTGELFF.

This chain links TRBV7-8 with TRBJ2-1, with D hard to call. This CDR3 region has 13 residues. V was clipped by 4 bases and J by 7 bases, with 11 bases between them. The germline gives CDR1 SGHVS, CDR2 FQNEAQ. This chain's CDR3 is CASSSLLRNEQFF. The CDR3 DNA follows: TGTGCCAGCAGCTCCCTACTGCGGAATGAGCAGTTCTTC. The entire variable domain, with the rest obtained from reference TRBV7-8 and TRBJ2-1, is as follows: GAGVSQSPRYKVAKRGQDVALRCDPISGHVSLFWYQQALGQGPEFLTYFQNEAQLDKSGLPSDRFFAERPEGSVSTLKIQRTQQEDSAVYLCASSSLLRNEQFFGPGTRLTVL.

The sample holds a few counts of this clone. The chain couples TRBV5-4 to TRBJ2-2; tentatively, D is TRBD2 (6 bases). Trimming took off 4 bases at V and 0 bases at J, with 19 bases between the two ends. The V gene's germline CDR1 is SGHNT and CDR2 YYREEE (reference sequence). The CDR3 spans 18 residues. CDR3 in amino acids: CASSQGFASEPNTGELFF. CDR3 bases: TGTGCCAGCAGCCAAGGGTTTGCTAGCGAACCGAACACCGGGGAGCTGTTTTTT.

This clone was found a few times. This chain connects TRBV21-1 to TRBJ1-3; the table's D gene call, TRBD1, was not cross checked with the DNA. TRBV21-1 represents a pseudogene. This CDR3 comprises 14 residues. For the CDR3, the DNA is TGTGCCAGCAGCAAAGGGTACACTGGAAACACCATATATTTT. Translating gives CASSKGYTGNTIYF.

This chain joins TRBV9 and TRBJ2-7, with D maybe TRBD2 (7 bases). V lost 4 bases, J lost 3 bases, and 17 bases lay in between. The CDR3 extends over 15 amino acids. The germline V gene has CDR1 SGDLS and CDR2 YYNGEE. The CDR3 DNA reads TGTGCCAGCAGCCCCAGTGGCGGGGGCCTCTACGAGCAGTACTTC. It specifies CASSPSGGGLYEQYF.

V usage is TRBV9 and J usage is TRBJ2-1; 11 bases align to TRBD2. CDR3 length equals 17 residues. Germline V gene lookup returns CDR1 SGDLS and CDR2 YYNGEE. V lost 3 bases, J lost 9 bases, and 14 bases stayed unmatched. This CDR3 reads CASSGASGRPSNIEQFF. CDR3 bases: TGTGCCAGCAGCGGGGCTAGCGGGAGGCCCAGTAATATTGAGCAGTTCTTC. The entire variable domain, with the rest obtained from reference TRBV9 and TRBJ2-1, is as follows: DSGVTQTPKHLITATGQRVTLRCSPRSGDLSVYWYQQSLDQGLQFLIQYYNGEERAKGNILERFSAQQFPDLHSELNLSSLELGDSALYFCASSGASGRPSNIEQFFGPGTRLTVL.

This chain links TRBV11-2 with TRBJ2-7; the D is unclear. CDR3 length equals 13 residues. In germline, CDR1 is SGHAT, CDR2 FQNNGV. V lost 0 bases and J lost 4, with 7 bases in between. CDR3 DNA sequence: TGTGCCAGCAGCTTAGAGGCCGATTACGAGCAGTACTTC. Protein sequence: CASSLEADYEQYF.

V is TRBV28 and J is TRBJ2-5; 8 nucleotides agree with TRBD2. The J call is uncertain, as TRBJ2-7 better fits the DNA end. Germline CDR1 MDHEN, CDR2 SYDVKM. This CDR3 is 14 amino acids long. The CDR3 reads CASKTSGSSYEQYF. CDR3 coding DNA: TGTGCCAGCAAAACCAGCGGGAGCTCCTACGAGCAGTACTTC.

V is TRBV2 and J is TRBJ1-2; 8 bases align to TRBD1. The CDR3 covers 13 residues. Germline V gene data show CDR1 as SNHLY and CDR2 as FYNNEI. Trimming took 8 bases from V and 2 from J; bases not matched to a gene: 4. The CDR3 is CASLRGQNYGYTF. CDR3 DNA sequence: TGTGCCAGCCTCAGGGGGCAAAACTATGGCTACACCTTC. The variable domain in full, with the rest retrieved from reference TRBV2 and TRBJ1-2, is EPEVTQTPSHQVTQMGQEVILRCVPISNHLYFYWYRQILGQKVEFLVSFYNNEISEKSEIFDDQFSVERPDGSNFTLKIRSTKLEDSAMYFCASLRGQNYGYTFGSGTRLTVV.

The chain links TRBV5-4 to TRBJ2-2; 10 bases fit TRBD1. J gave up 2 bases and V 1 base, and 2 bases lay outside the gene matches. In germline, CDR1 is SGHNT, CDR2 YYREEE (reference sequence). The CDR3 consists of 16 residues. CDR3 region: CASSLRDRGNTGELFF. CDR3 DNA sequence: TGTGCCAGCAGCTTGAGGGACAGGGGTAACACCGGGGAGCTGTTTTTT.

DNA of the CDR3: TGTGCCAGTAGTACGGGACAGGAGATCTACAATGAGCAGTTCTTC. It codes for CASSTGQEIYNEQFF. The rearrangement joins TRBV19 to TRBJ2-1; 8 bases are shared with TRBD1. The length of the CDR3 is 15 residues. V gave up 4 bases and J gave up 3 bases; unmatched junction bases: 5. CDR1 LNHDA and CDR2 SQIVND come from the germline V gene (reference sequence). The complete variable domain, with remaining parts taken from reference TRBV19 and TRBJ2-1, reads DGGITQSPKYLFRKEGQNVTLSCEQNLNHDAMYWYRQDPGQGLRLIYYSQIVNDFQKGDIAEGYSVSREKKESFPLTVTSAQKNPTAFYLCASSTGQEIYNEQFFGPGTRLTVL.

The chain recombines TRBV6-5 with TRBJ1-1; D unresolved. The V end lost 0 bases, the J end lost 3 bases, and 8 bases lay between the germline ends. The germline CDR1 and CDR2 sequences are MNHEY and SVGAGI. The CDR3 has 14 amino acids. The CDR3: CASSYSNGYTEAFF. In DNA, the CDR3 is TGTGCCAGCAGTTACTCGAACGGGTACACTGAAGCTTTCTTT.

The chain links TRBV27 to TRBJ2-3; 11 positions agree with TRBD1. Per germline, CDR1 MNHEY and CDR2 SMNVEV (reference sequence). V shed 5 bases, J shed 5 bases, and the junction held 15 bases outside the gene matches. The CDR3 is 18 amino acids. This CDR3 reads CASSLHPPGTGGLDTQYF. The CDR3 DNA reads as TGTGCCAGCAGTCTTCATCCTCCCGGGACAGGGGGACTAGATACGCAGTATTTT.

The gene calls are TRBV7-9 and TRBJ2-7, with no clear D. V was trimmed by 5 bases and J by 7 bases, leaving 12 bases between them. This CDR3 has 12 amino acids. From germline, CDR1 is SEHNR and CDR2 FQNEAQ (reference sequence). The CDR3 region is CASSGPGWEQYF. CDR3 nucleotide sequence: TGTGCCAGCAGCGGCCCCGGGTGGGAGCAGTACTTC. Full variable domain (outside the CDR3, taken from reference TRBV7-9 and TRBJ2-7): DTGVSQNPRHKITKRGQNVTFRCDPISEHNRLYWYRQTLGQGPEFLTYFQNEAQLEKSRLLSDRFSAERPKGSFSTLEIQRTEQGDSAMYLCASSGPGWEQYFGPGTRLTVT.

The chain links TRBV7-6 to TRBJ2-1, with a possible D match to TRBD1 (6 bases). The length of the CDR3 is 22 residues. Per the germline V gene, CDR1 is SGHVS and CDR2 is FNYEAQ. V was clipped by 1 base and J by 0 bases, with 28 bases between them. This CDR3 reads CASSLGPGVDSGRSSSYNEQFF. The CDR3 coding sequence is TGTGCCAGCAGCTTAGGGCCAGGGGTGGATAGTGGTAGGTCGAGCTCCTACAATGAGCAGTTCTTC.